Listed here are 16 T cell receptor beta chains from one sample, sequenced in a study of metastatic and nonmetastatic thyroid tumors. All patients were untreated before thyroid surgery. Using MiXCR, TCRdb reanalyzed the PCR reads. Seen here are tens of thousands of clones, around 20% observed once, and the top ten hold 15% to 18%. Sequenced material: blood. The receptors come from a female donor with papillary thyroid cancer or a benign thyroid nodule (not recorded which). Some clones in this sample may be carry-over from other donors' samples.

The chain combines TRBV20-1 with TRBJ2-1, with TRBD2 identical over 9 bases. The CDR3 is 14 amino acids. Germline-derived CDR1 and CDR2 are DFQATT and SNEGSKA (reference sequence). J was trimmed by 5 bases and V by 4 bases; bases with no gene match: 6. The CDR3 loop reads CSAMTGTSNNEQFF. CDR3 nucleotides: TGCAGTGCTATGACCGGGACTAGCAACAATGAGCAGTTCTTC.

The sample holds many counts of this clone. In the same sample, other DNA sequences code for this CDR3. The gene calls are TRBV5-8 and TRBJ2-7; TRBD2 agrees at 8 bases. Germline-derived CDR1 and CDR2 are SGHTS and YDEGEE. V lost 4 bases to trimming and J lost 5 bases; unmatched junction nucleotides: 11. CDR3 size: 15 residues. The CDR3 DNA is TGTGCCAGCAGCCGCGGACTAGCTGCGAAGAACGAGCAGTACTTC. This encodes CASSRGLAAKNEQYF.

The J gene is TRBJ2-7, the V gene TRBV6-1; D might be TRBD1 (6 bases). This CDR3 is 13 amino acids long. V gave up 5 bases and J gave up 3 bases, with 11 bases separating them. Germline V gene data show CDR1 as MNHNS and CDR2 as SASEGT. CDR3 bases: TGTGCCAGCAGTCCGTGGACAGACTACGAGCAGTACTTC. This codes for CASSPWTDYEQYF.

This clone has just a few counts. A much larger clone is a single base away; this may be a read error. Other DNA sequences within the sample encode an identical CDR3. The chain carries TRBV10-3 and TRBJ1-1; tentative D call: TRBD1 (6 bases). The V gene's germline CDR1 is ENHRY and CDR2 SYGVKD. CDR3 length: 15 amino acids. CDR3 nucleotide sequence: TGTGCCATAAGTGTCCCCGGGACACCGAACACCGAAGCTTTCTTT. Translated, it gives CAISVPGTPNTEAFF.

This clone turned up a few times. The V and J genes are TRBV6-1 and TRBJ1-5, with 7 positions matching TRBD1. This CDR3 comprises 15 residues. CDR1 is MNHNS, CDR2 SASEGT, per germline. V lost 8 bases, J lost 4 bases, and 11 bases stayed unmatched. The CDR3 coding sequence is TGTGCCAGCGGGGACAGTATTTCGAGTAATCAGCCCCAGCATTTT. Translated, it gives CASGDSISSNQPQHF.

This clone was seen many times. The chain is built from TRBV3-1 and TRBJ2-3; 13 positions match TRBD2. The length of the CDR3 is 20 residues. Trimming cost V 4 bases and J 4 bases; bases outside gene matches: 17. CDR1 and CDR2 from the germline V gene are LGHDT and YNNKEL (reference sequence). The CDR3 spells CASSPQPPSLAGGHADTQYF. The CDR3 DNA reads as TGTGCCAGCAGCCCCCAACCCCCCTCACTAGCGGGAGGGCACGCAGATACGCAGTATTTT.

This clone was counted at least ten times. The genes are TRBV4-2 and TRBJ1-2; 9 positions match TRBD1. This CDR3 contains 16 residues. Trimming took 5 bases from V and 3 from J; bases not matched to a gene: 10. Germline V gene lookup returns CDR1 LGHNA and CDR2 YNFKEQ. This CDR3 reads CASSSPGTGLHYGYTF. The CDR3 coding sequence is TGTGCCAGCAGCTCGCCCGGGACAGGGCTTCACTATGGCTACACCTTC.

This clone is medium-sized. This sequence joins TRBV28 and TRBJ2-2; 8 bases are a match to TRBD1. With V trimmed by 4 bases and J by 3 bases, 4 bases remained unmatched. CDR3 length equals 15 residues. Germline V gene sequence: CDR1 MDHEN, CDR2 SYDVKM. CDR3 in DNA: TGTGCCAGCAGTTCGAGGACAGGGCACACCGGGGAGCTGTTTTTT. Amino acid sequence: CASSSRTGHTGELFF.

V gene TRBV12-3 or TRBV12-4 combines with J gene TRBJ1-3, with 7 bases identical to TRBD1. J gave up 4 bases and V 1 base, and 1 base lay outside the gene matches. The CDR3 has 14 amino acids. The DNA for the CDR3 is TGTGCCAGCAGTTTAGTGGGACAGGGAAACACCATATATTTT. Amino acid sequence: CASSLVGQGNTIYF.

As to this clone: The junction and the germline gene differ at one end; a read error may be behind it. V gene TRBV15 combines with J gene TRBJ1-4, with unresolved D. CDR3 length: 13 residues. In germline, CDR1 is LNHNV, CDR2 YYDKDF (reference sequence). As DNA, the CDR3 is TGTGCCACCATCAGAGAGGCAGGCGAAAAACTTTTTTTT. It specifies CATIREAGEKLFF.

This clone appeared many times. This rearrangement joins TRBV11-2 to TRBJ2-1; D possibly matches TRBD1 or TRBD2 (5 bases each). Germline lookup yields CDR1 SGHAT and CDR2 FQNNGV. V lost 0 bases to trimming and J lost 3 bases, with 15 bases between them. This CDR3 has 17 residues. The CDR3 reads CASSLDTGLQLYNEQFF. CDR3 in DNA: TGTGCCAGCAGCTTAGATACGGGGCTACAGCTCTACAATGAGCAGTTCTTC.

This clone showed up many times. The chain is built from TRBV24-1 and TRBJ1-5; D possibly corresponds to TRBD1 (6 bases). Germline V gene sequence: CDR1 KGHDR, CDR2 SFDVKD. The CDR3 loop spans 13 amino acids. The V gene lost 5 bases and the J gene lost 7 bases, with 11 bases spanning the gap. The CDR3 region has the DNA TGTGCCACCAGTGCTCTACAGGGCCAGCCCCAGCATTTT. Amino acids: CATSALQGQPQHF.

About this clone itself: One base away lies a much larger clone, so this may be a sequencing read error. This chain connects TRBV12-3 or TRBV12-4 to TRBJ2-7, with D possibly being TRBD2 (5 bases). The CDR3 covers 14 residues. Deletions cut 6 bases from V and 0 bases from J, with 12 bases between. CDR3 nucleotide sequence: TGTGCCAGCAGAGCTGAAGGGAGCTCCTACGAGCAGTACTTC. Amino acids: CASRAEGSSYEQYF.

This clone was picked up a small number of times. The J gene is TRBJ2-7, the V gene TRBV11-1, with 9 bases aligning to TRBD1. V trimming: 3 bases; J trimming: 7 bases; junction bases outside the gene matches: 7. Per germline, CDR1 SGHAT and CDR2 FQDESV (reference sequence). The CDR3 covers 14 residues. The CDR3: CASSFGTGLQEQYF. CDR3 DNA: TGTGCCAGCAGCTTCGGGACAGGGTTACAAGAGCAGTACTTC.

The rearrangement uses TRBV12-3 or TRBV12-4 and TRBJ1-3; TRBD1 aligns across 8 bases. This CDR3 is 17 amino acids long. V was clipped by 6 bases and J by 4 bases; unmatched bases: 14. The DNA of the CDR3 is TGTGCCAGCAGGCATAGGGCAGGGGGCGGAGGGGGAAACACCATATATTTT. It yields the protein CASRHRAGGGGGNTIYF.

This clone has at least ten counts. The V and J genes are TRBV18 and TRBJ1-1; D is ambiguous. Germline V gives CDR1 KGHSH, CDR2 LQKENI. The CDR3 has 14 amino acids. Between the trimmed V and J ends, which lost 3 bases and 0 bases, there was a span of 8 bases. The CDR3 here is CASSPNYMNTEAFF. In DNA form, the CDR3 reads TGTGCCAGCTCACCGAACTATATGAACACTGAAGCTTTCTTT.